This TCR beta chain was sequenced in a study of T cell changes during pregnancy in multiple sclerosis. Measured with immunoSEQ multiplex PCR; TCRdb has only the in-frame clones, and not every one. The sample yields 25,000 or so clones, about 90% seen once. Germline V CDR1 and CDR2: SGHNT, YYREEE (reference sequence). This CDR3 comprises 14 residues. Trimming cost V 1 base and J 6 bases, with 13 bases left between them. The material was CD8+ T cells from peripheral blood mononuclear cells, obtained before pregnancy. V and J are TRBV5-4 and TRBJ1-1; no clear D. The receptor was derived from a female donor with multiple sclerosis, enrolled in a pregnancy study. The CDR3 reads CASSLSGYAAEAFF. The CDR3 DNA follows: TGTGCCAGCAGCTTGAGCGGGTATGCCGCTGAAGCTTTCTTT.